The entry below describes one T cell receptor (beta chain). The same CDR3 is also encoded by other DNA sequences in this sample. This CDR3 contains 14 residues. The V end lost 0 bases, the J end lost 4 bases, and 10 bases lay between the germline ends. CDR1 is SGHRS, CDR2 YFSETQ, per germline. The data were produced by immunoSEQ multiplex PCR, yet TCRdb's version contains in-frame clones alone and is incomplete. Here the sample spans approximately 350,000 clones, around 96% being singletons. The data are from a study of shared clonotypes between healthy human individuals. Sequences were obtained from memory CD8+ T cells sorted from blood. The subset was: CD45RO+ cells pooled with CCR7-negative TemRA cells. The TCR sequence derives from a man aged 25 to 45 in good health. The V and J genes are TRBV5-1 and TRBJ2-5; D perhaps matches TRBD1 (5 bases). CDR3 DNA: TGCGCCAGCAGCTTGGGGCAGGGTGGAGAGACCCAGTACTTC. Amino acid sequence: CASSLGQGGETQYF.